This entry lists 27 T cell receptor beta chains sequenced from one sample in a study of T cell responses to AZD1222 COVID-19 vaccine. Measured with immunoSEQ multiplex PCR; TCRdb has only the in-frame clones, and not every one. Among some 97,000 clones listed, 87% were seen once. Sequenced material: peripheral blood, taken on day 0 of AZD1222 vaccination. The receptors come from an adult in good health.

The rearrangement links TRBV7-2 to TRBJ1-2; D gene ambiguous. V was cut by 4 bases and J by 4 bases, with 16 bases left in between. The CDR3 totals 15 residues. The germline CDR1 and CDR2 sequences are SGHTA and FQGNSA. The CDR3 nucleotides read TGTGCCAGCAGCTCATCAGGCCCTACTAGCTATGGCTACACCTTC. Translating it yields CASSSSGPTSYGYTF.

V usage is TRBV2 and J usage is TRBJ1-1; D not certain. Trimming shortened V by 7 bases and J by 8 bases, and 20 bases separated the two germline ends. CDR3 size: 14 residues. The germline V gene encodes CDR1 SNHLY and CDR2 FYNNEI. The chain's CDR3 is CASKPVSQRGEAFF. The DNA of the CDR3 is TGTGCCAGCAAGCCAGTTTCTCAACGTGGAGAAGCTTTCTTT. The full variable domain, with the rest looked up from reference TRBV2 and TRBJ1-1, is EPEVTQTPSHQVTQMGQEVILRCVPISNHLYFYWYRQILGQKVEFLVSFYNNEISEKSEIFDDQFSVERPDGSNFTLKIRSTKLEDSAMYFCASKPVSQRGEAFFGQGTRLTVV.

For the CDR3, the DNA is TGTGCCAGCAGCTTGGGACAGGGGATCAATAGCTACACCTTC. This encodes CASSLGQGINSYTF. V gene TRBV5-4 combines with J gene TRBJ1-2, with 8 bases identical to TRBD1. CDR3 length: 14 residues. V was clipped by 0 bases and J by 9 bases; unmatched bases: 7. The V gene's germline CDR1 is SGHNT and CDR2 YYREEE (reference sequence).

This chain joins TRBV15 and TRBJ1-1; D unresolved. Trimming shortened V by 0 bases and J by 0 bases, and 11 bases separated the two germline ends. From germline, CDR1 is LNHNV and CDR2 YYDKDF (reference sequence). CDR3 length: 16 residues. The CDR3 nucleotides are TGTGCCACCAGCAGAGATCGCCTCAGTGTGAACACTGAAGCTTTCTTT. It yields the protein CATSRDRLSVNTEAFF.

The chain has TRBV19 and TRBJ1-2; 7 nucleotides line up with TRBD1. The V segment lost 1 base and the J segment 4 bases; nucleotides outside the gene matches: 18. This CDR3 has 19 residues. CDR1 and CDR2 (germline): LNHDA, SQIVND (reference sequence). The CDR3 DNA is TGTGCCAGTAGTATAGCCCGTTTGGCAGGGGGTGAAGATTCCTATGGCTACACCTTC. Encoded protein: CASSIARLAGGEDSYGYTF.

The chain couples TRBV28 to TRBJ2-5; 11 bases match TRBD1. V shed 5 bases, J shed 0 bases, and the junction held 5 bases outside the gene matches. Germline V CDR1 and CDR2: MDHEN, SYDVKM. The CDR3 consists of 16 residues. The CDR3 coding sequence is TGTGCCAGCAGTATCGGGACAGGGGGGTACCAAGAGACCCAGTACTTC. The encoded protein is CASSIGTGGYQETQYF. The entire variable domain, with the rest obtained from reference TRBV28 and TRBJ2-5, is as follows: DVKVTQSSRYLVKRTGEKVFLECVQDMDHENMFWYRQDPGLGLRLIYFSYDVKMKEKGDIPEGYSVSREKKERFSLILESASTNQTSMYLCASSIGTGGYQETQYFGPGTRLLVL.

The gene calls are TRBV9 and TRBJ1-3; D is perhaps TRBD1 (5 bases). This CDR3 comprises 15 residues. CDR1 and CDR2 from the germline V gene are SGDLS and YYNGEE. Trimming pared 0 bases from V and 5 bases from J, leaving 12 bases between. The CDR3 here is CASSVEGVYRNTIYF. CDR3 bases: TGTGCCAGCAGCGTAGAAGGGGTGTACAGAAACACCATATATTTT.

This CDR3 reads CASSVQGVGTYEQYF. Here the CDR3 DNA reads TGTGCCAGCAGCGTTCAGGGGGTTGGGACCTACGAGCAGTACTTC. The chain joins TRBV7-8 to TRBJ2-7; 7 nucleotides line up with TRBD1. J lost 2 bases, V lost 5 bases, and 9 bases had no gene match. CDR1 is SGHVS, CDR2 FQNEAQ, per germline. This CDR3 contains 15 residues.

This clone was observed a single time. The chain uses TRBV18 and TRBJ1-2, with D tentatively TRBD1 (5 bases). This CDR3 spans 13 amino acids. The V end lost 5 bases, the J end lost 3 bases, and 10 bases lay between the germline ends. Germline V lookup: CDR1 KGHSH, CDR2 LQKENI. Here the CDR3 reads CASSGDGDYGYTF. The CDR3 DNA reads as TGTGCCAGCTCAGGGGACGGCGACTATGGCTACACCTTC.

This clone was observed once. The chain combines TRBV7-2 with TRBJ2-7; D is undetermined. The V gene lost 6 bases and the J gene lost 3 bases, with 18 bases spanning the gap. The CDR3 loop spans 15 amino acids. The germline V gene has CDR1 SGHTA and CDR2 FQGNSA. DNA for the CDR3: TGTGCCAGCAGTAACAGCCCCGCCATGAGCTACGAGCAGTACTTC. It codes for CASSNSPAMSYEQYF.

The chain carries TRBV28 and TRBJ1-4, with unresolved D. CDR3 length: 15 residues. Germline CDR1 and CDR2: MDHEN and SYDVKM. Trimming took off 4 bases at V and 8 bases at J, with 17 bases between the two ends. As DNA, the CDR3 is TGTGCCAGCAGTTACCTCCCCCGAGGTATAGAAAAACTGTTTTTT. Protein sequence: CASSYLPRGIEKLFF.

V is TRBV18 and J is TRBJ1-6, with TRBD1 matching 7 bases. The trim removed 4 bases at V and 8 bases at J, leaving 8 bases unmatched. Germline V gives CDR1 KGHSH, CDR2 LQKENI. The CDR3 extends over 15 amino acids. This CDR3 is CASSRGGQGDSPLHF. CDR3 nucleotide sequence: TGTGCCAGCTCACGAGGGGGGCAGGGGGATTCACCCCTCCACTTT.

Concerning this clone itself: The same CDR3 also results from other DNA sequences found in this sample. V and J are TRBV4-3 and TRBJ2-7; TRBD1 matches at 7 bases. This CDR3 is 14 amino acids long. With V trimmed by 5 bases and J by 4 bases, 8 bases remained unmatched. Germline lookup yields CDR1 LGHNA and CDR2 YSLEER. The CDR3 region has the DNA TGCGCCAGCAGCGATGGGACAGCCAATTACGAGCAGTACTTC. Residues: CASSDGTANYEQYF.

The V call is TRBV11-2, the J call TRBJ1-5, with 10 nucleotides matching TRBD1. CDR1 SGHAT and CDR2 FQNNGV come from the germline V gene. Trimming cost V 6 bases and J 1 base; bases outside gene matches: 3. The CDR3 runs to 15 residues. Written as DNA, the CDR3 is TGTGCCAGCAGTCGGGACAGGGGAAGCAATCAGCCCCAGCATTTT. Encoded protein: CASSRDRGSNQPQHF.

The chain recombines TRBV7-9 with TRBJ1-2, with D maybe TRBD1 (6 bases). The CDR3 is made up of 16 amino acids. Trimming took off 5 bases at V and 1 base at J, with 17 bases between the two ends. Germline V gives CDR1 SEHNR, CDR2 FQNEAQ (reference sequence). This CDR3 reads CASSGAGGAFNYGYTF. DNA of the CDR3: TGTGCCAGCAGCGGAGCGGGGGGGGCTTTTAACTATGGCTACACCTTC.

This clone is a singleton in its sample. The rearrangement uses TRBV29-1 and TRBJ2-7, with 7 bases identical to TRBD1. The CDR3 length is 12 residues. CDR1 SQVTM and CDR2 ANQGSEA come from the germline V gene. The junction had 5 bases not matched to a gene; V was cut back by 7 bases and J by 2 bases. The CDR3 bases are TGCAGCGCACGGACAGGAGCCTACGAGCAGTACTTC. This sequence encodes CSARTGAYEQYF.

The chain links TRBV6-2 or TRBV6-3 to TRBJ2-1, with 10 nucleotides matching TRBD1. CDR1 is MNHEY, CDR2 SVGEGT, per germline. With 5 bases clipped from V and 2 bases from J, the junction kept 6 bases outside the gene matches. This CDR3 region has 16 residues. CDR3 bases: TGTGCCAGCAGTGCTCGGACAGGGGGGGCCTACAATGAGCAGTTCTTC. Translation gives CASSARTGGAYNEQFF.

V is TRBV7-9 and J is TRBJ2-5; D not certain. Germline CDR1 is SEHNR and CDR2 is FQNEAQ (reference sequence). Trimming pared 1 base from V and 4 bases from J, leaving 16 bases between. There are 16 residues in the CDR3. CDR3 coding DNA: TGTGCCAGCAGCTTAGAAGCCGGCACGGGTGGAGAGACCCAGTACTTC. It encodes CASSLEAGTGGETQYF.

CDR3 region: CASSLNDRGANYGYTF. The DNA for the CDR3 is TGCGCCAGCAGTCTTAACGACAGGGGTGCTAACTATGGCTACACCTTC. V and J are TRBV10-2 and TRBJ1-2; 8 bases match TRBD1. CDR3 size: 16 residues. Germline CDR1 is WSHSY and CDR2 is SAAADI. V was clipped by 5 bases and J by 0 bases; unmatched bases: 8.

Here the CDR3 DNA reads TGTGCCAGCAGCCATGGGTTGATATCAGGGAGCAATCAGCCCCAGCATTTT. This translates into CASSHGLISGSNQPQHF. The chain is built from TRBV7-9 and TRBJ1-5, with D possibly being TRBD1 (5 bases). V lost 5 bases to trimming and J lost 1 base, with 18 bases between them. CDR1 is SEHNR, CDR2 FQNEAQ, per germline (reference sequence). The length of the CDR3 is 17 residues. Supplemented by reference TRBV7-9 and TRBJ1-5, the full variable domain reads DTGVSQNPRHKITKRGQNVTFRCDPISEHNRLYWYRQTLGQGPEFLTYFQNEAQLEKSRLLSDRFSAERPKGSFSTLEIQRTEQGDSAMYLCASSHGLISGSNQPQHFGDGTRLSIL.

V and J are TRBV18 and TRBJ2-7, with D perhaps TRBD1 (5 bases). CDR1 KGHSH and CDR2 LQKENI come from the germline V gene. The CDR3 has 16 residues. V lost 2 bases and J lost 5, with 19 bases in between. This chain's CDR3 is CASSPERLRGTNEQYF. The CDR3 DNA is TGTGCCAGCTCACCAGAGAGGCTAAGGGGTACGAACGAGCAGTACTTC.

The chain has TRBV19 and TRBJ1-5, with 8 bases lining up with TRBD1. CDR3 size: 13 residues. V shed 6 bases and J 6 bases; nucleotides not matched to a gene: 4. CDR1 and CDR2 from the germline V gene are LNHDA and SQIVND (reference sequence). The CDR3 nucleotides read TGTGCCAGTAGCAAGGACAGGGTTCAGCCCCAGCATTTT. Translating it yields CASSKDRVQPQHF.

The CDR3 DNA sequence: TGTGCCAGCAGTACAGCAACGGGCCACACTGAAGAGGCTTTCTTT. Translated: CASSTATGHTEEAFF. The chain carries TRBV2 and TRBJ1-1; D gene ambiguous. Germline V gene sequence: CDR1 SNHLY, CDR2 FYNNEI. CDR3 length: 15 amino acids. The V end lost 5 bases, the J end lost 11 bases, and 24 bases lay between the germline ends.

The genes are TRBV7-8 and TRBJ1-2, with D uncertain. The V gene lost 3 bases and the J gene lost 5 bases, with 10 bases spanning the gap. This CDR3 spans 13 amino acids. Germline-derived CDR1 and CDR2 are SGHVS and FQNEAQ. CDR3 DNA sequence: TGTGCCAGCAGCTTCGGGGAAGTATATGGCTACACCTTC. This encodes CASSFGEVYGYTF.

The chain employs TRBV3-1 (or the pseudogene TRBV3-2) and TRBJ2-2; D is perhaps TRBD2 (5 bases). Trimming left V 4 bases short and J 2 bases short, with 17 bases between. The CDR3 is made up of 17 amino acids. CDR1 and CDR2 from the germline V gene are LGHDT and YNNKEL (reference sequence). The CDR3 sequence: CASSLPRGGSNTGELFF. As DNA, the CDR3 is TGTGCCAGCAGCCTCCCTCGTGGTGGGAGCAACACCGGGGAGCTGTTTTTT.

This clone appeared once. This sequence joins TRBV29-1 and TRBJ1-2; tentatively, D is TRBD1 (6 bases). CDR1 and CDR2 (germline): SQVTM, ANQGSEA. The V gene lost 4 bases and the J gene lost 3 bases, with 12 bases spanning the gap. The CDR3 contains 13 residues. In DNA, the CDR3 is TGCAGCGTTGGCAGGGGCAACGACTATGGCTACACCTTC. It is translated as CSVGRGNDYGYTF.

V usage is TRBV19 and J usage is TRBJ2-3, with 9 bases matching TRBD2. The CDR3 spans 17 residues. The V and J ends lost 3 bases and 4 bases, in that order; junction bases with no gene match: 11. The germline V gene encodes CDR1 LNHDA and CDR2 SQIVND (reference sequence). The CDR3 loop reads CASSMPPGGGAADTQYF. CDR3 nucleotides: TGTGCCAGTAGTATGCCCCCGGGCGGGGGGGCGGCAGATACGCAGTATTTT.